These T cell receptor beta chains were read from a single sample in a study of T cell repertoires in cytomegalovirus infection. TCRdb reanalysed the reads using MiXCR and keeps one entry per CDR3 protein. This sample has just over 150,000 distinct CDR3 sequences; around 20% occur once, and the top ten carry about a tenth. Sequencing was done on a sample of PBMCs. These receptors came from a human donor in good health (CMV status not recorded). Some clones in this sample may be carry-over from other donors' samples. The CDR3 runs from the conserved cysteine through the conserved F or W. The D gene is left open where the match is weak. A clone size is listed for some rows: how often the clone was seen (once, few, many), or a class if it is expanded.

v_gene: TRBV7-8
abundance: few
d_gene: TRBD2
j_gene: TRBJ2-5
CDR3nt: TGTGCCAGCAGCTTACTACTAGCGGGGGTATCTATTGGGGAGACCCAGTACTTC
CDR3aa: CASSLLLAGVSIGETQYF

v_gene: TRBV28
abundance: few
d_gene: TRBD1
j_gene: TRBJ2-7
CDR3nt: TGTGCCAGCACGACTGGTGGGACAGGGGCCTACGAGCAGTACTTC
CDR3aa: CASTTGGTGAYEQYF

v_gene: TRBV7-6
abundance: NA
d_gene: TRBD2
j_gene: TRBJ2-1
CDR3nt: TGTGCCAGCAGCTCCACTAGCGGGGTAAACAATGAGCAGTTCTTC
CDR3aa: CASSSTSGVNNEQFF

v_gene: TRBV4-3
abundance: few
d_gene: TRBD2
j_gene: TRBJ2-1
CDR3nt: TGCGCCAGCAGCCAAGTTGGAGGGACTAGCGGGAGCAATGAGCAGTTCTTC
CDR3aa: CASSQVGGTSGSNEQFF

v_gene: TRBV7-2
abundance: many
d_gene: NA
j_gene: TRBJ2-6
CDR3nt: TGTGCCAGCAGCTTAGGGCAGCTTCTCTCTGGGGCCAACGTCCTGACTTTC
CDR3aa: CASSLGQLLSGANVLTF

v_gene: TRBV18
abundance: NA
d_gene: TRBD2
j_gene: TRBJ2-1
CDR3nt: TGTGCCAGCTCACCGGTTAGCGGGAGAGGCTCCTACAATGAGCAGTTCTTC
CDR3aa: CASSPVSGRGSYNEQFF

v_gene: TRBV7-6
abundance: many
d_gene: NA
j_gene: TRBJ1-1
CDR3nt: TGTGCCAGCAGCTCGACAGACATGAACACTGAAGCTTTCTTT
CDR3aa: CASSSTDMNTEAFF

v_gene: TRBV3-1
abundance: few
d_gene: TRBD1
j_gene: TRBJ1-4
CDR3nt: TGTGCCAGCAGCCCCTCCGGACAGGGAGGCGATGAAAAACTGTTTTTT
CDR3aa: CASSPSGQGGDEKLFF

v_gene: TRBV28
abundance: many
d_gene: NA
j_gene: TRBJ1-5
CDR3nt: TGTGCCAGCCACTATAGCAATCAGCCCCAGCATTTT
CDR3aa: CASHYSNQPQHF

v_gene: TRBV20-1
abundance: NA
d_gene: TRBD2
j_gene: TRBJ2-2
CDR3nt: TGCAGTGCCCCCCAAATCCGGACTAGCGGGGGGGCGGCGGAGCTGTTTTTT
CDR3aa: CSAPQIRTSGGAAELFF

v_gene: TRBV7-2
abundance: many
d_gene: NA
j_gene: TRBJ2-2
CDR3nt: TGTGCCAGCAGCCGGGGAACCGGGGAGCTGTTTTTT
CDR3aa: CASSRGTGELFF

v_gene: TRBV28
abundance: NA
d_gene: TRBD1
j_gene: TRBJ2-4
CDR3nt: TGTGCCAGCAGGCGGGGGACAGGGGTAGCCAAAAACATTCAGTACTTC
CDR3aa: CASRRGTGVAKNIQYF

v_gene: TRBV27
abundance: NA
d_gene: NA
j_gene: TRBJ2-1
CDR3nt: TGTGCCAGCAGTTTCGCTAGGAATGAGCAGTTCTTC
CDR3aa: CASSFARNEQFF

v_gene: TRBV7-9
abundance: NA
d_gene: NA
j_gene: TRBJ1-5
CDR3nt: TGTGCCAGCAGCTCTATAGGGGGGCACAATCAGCCCCAGCATTTT
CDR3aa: CASSSIGGHNQPQHF

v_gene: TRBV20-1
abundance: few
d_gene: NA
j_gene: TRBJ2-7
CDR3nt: TGCAGTGCTCGACTCGCGGGCGAGCAGTACTTC
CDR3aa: CSARLAGEQYF

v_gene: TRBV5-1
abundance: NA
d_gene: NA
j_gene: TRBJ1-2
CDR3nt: TGCGCCAGCAGCTCCCAGGACAGCTATGGCTACACCTTC
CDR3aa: CASSSQDSYGYTF

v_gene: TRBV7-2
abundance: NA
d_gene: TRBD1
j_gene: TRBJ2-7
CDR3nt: TGTGCCAACAGCCCCCAGTGGGGGACAGGGGGGTACGAGCAGTACTTC
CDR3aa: CANSPQWGTGGYEQYF